The 6 T cell receptor beta chains given below trace back to one sample, sequenced in a study of T cell changes during pregnancy in multiple sclerosis. Here immunoSEQ multiplex PCR was the method, and the copy in TCRdb shows in-frame clones only, minus some. The repertoire includes roughly 80,000 clones, 90% to 95% of them detected once, and roughly 1% sits in the top ten. Source: peripheral blood, taken in the first trimester of pregnancy. The source is a female donor with multiple sclerosis, enrolled in a pregnancy study.

V usage is TRBV7-6 and J usage is TRBJ2-3, with 8 bases matching TRBD2. Germline CDR1 and CDR2: SGHVS and FNYEAQ. Unmatched junction bases numbered 9, after V lost 5 bases and J lost 2 bases. The CDR3 is made up of 16 amino acids. Here the CDR3 reads CASSAPTSGTTDTQYF. The CDR3 coding sequence is TGTGCCAGCAGCGCCCCAACTAGCGGAACCACAGATACGCAGTATTTT. The variable domain in full, completed from reference TRBV7-6 and TRBJ2-3, reads GAGVSQSPRYKVTKRGQDVALRCDPISGHVSLYWYRQALGQGPEFLTYFNYEAQQDKSGLPNDRFSAERPEGSISTLTIQRTEQRDSAMYRCASSAPTSGTTDTQYFGPGTRLTVL.

This sequence joins TRBV2 and TRBJ2-7, with 9 bases fitting TRBD2. V lost 5 bases and J lost 2; bases outside the gene matches: 7. This CDR3 has 15 residues. CDR1 is SNHLY, CDR2 FYNNEI, per germline. Here the CDR3 DNA reads TGTGCCAGCAGTTATTATAGCGGGAGCGCCTACGAGCAGTACTTC. Its translation: CASSYYSGSAYEQYF.

The rearrangement joins TRBV6-6 to TRBJ1-6, with no clear D. This CDR3 has 14 amino acids. CDR1 and CDR2 from the germline V gene are MNHNY and SVGAGI (reference sequence). V was cut by 0 bases and J by 7 bases, with 7 bases left in between. CDR3 sequence (DNA): TGTGCCAGCAGTTACTCGAGCACGAATTCACCCCTCCACTTT. Protein sequence: CASSYSSTNSPLHF.

This clone appeared a few times. This chain links TRBV4-2 with TRBJ1-1, with 7 positions matching TRBD1. The CDR3 is 14 residues long. CDR1 LGHNA and CDR2 YNFKEQ come from the germline V gene. Losses at the gene ends were 5 bases for V and 2 bases for J; bases not matched to a gene: 5. CDR3 DNA sequence: TGTGCCAGCAGCGCCTGGGACAGTAACACTGAAGCTTTCTTT. Protein: CASSAWDSNTEAFF.

The chain uses TRBV7-9 and TRBJ1-4, with D possibly matching TRBD1 (6 bases). This CDR3 is 16 amino acids long. V was clipped by 0 bases and J by 7 bases, with 15 bases between them. Germline V gene sequence: CDR1 SEHNR, CDR2 FQNEAQ (reference sequence). The CDR3 region is CASSLASTVGGEKLFF. CDR3 DNA sequence: TGTGCCAGCAGCTTAGCGTCGACAGTAGGGGGTGAAAAACTGTTTTTT.

The chain recombines TRBV11-2 with TRBJ2-3; 11 nucleotides agree with TRBD2. This CDR3 is 14 amino acids long. Trimming at V came to 5 bases and at J to 5 bases, leaving 3 bases not matched to a gene. Germline V CDR1 and CDR2: SGHAT, FQNNGV. The CDR3 DNA reads TGTGCCAGCAGCCTCGGACTAGCGGGAGATACGCAGTATTTT. This translates into CASSLGLAGDTQYF.